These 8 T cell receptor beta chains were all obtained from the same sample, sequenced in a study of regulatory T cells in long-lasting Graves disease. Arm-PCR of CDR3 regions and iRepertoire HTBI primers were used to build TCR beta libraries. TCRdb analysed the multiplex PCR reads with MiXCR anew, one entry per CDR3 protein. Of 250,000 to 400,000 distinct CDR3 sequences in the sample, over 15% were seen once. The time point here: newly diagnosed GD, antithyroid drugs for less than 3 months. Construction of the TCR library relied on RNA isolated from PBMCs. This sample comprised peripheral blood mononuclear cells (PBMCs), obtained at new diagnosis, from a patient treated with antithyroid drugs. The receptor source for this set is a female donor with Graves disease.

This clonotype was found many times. The CDR3 protein is CASSLLLLNYGYTF. CDR3 in DNA: TGTGCCAGCAGTTTGCTCCTTCTAAACTATGGCTACACCTTC. This chain uses TRBV28 with TRBJ1-2; no firm D call. The CDR3 length is 14 residues. Trimming took 3 bases from V and 2 from J, leaving 10 bases between them. The germline V gene encodes CDR1 MDHEN and CDR2 SYDVKM.

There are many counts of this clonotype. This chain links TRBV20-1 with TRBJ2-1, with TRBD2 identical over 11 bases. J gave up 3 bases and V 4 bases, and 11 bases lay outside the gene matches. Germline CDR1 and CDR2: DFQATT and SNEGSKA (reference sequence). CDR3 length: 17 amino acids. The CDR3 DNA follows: TGCAGTGCTAATCCGTCGATCGGACTAGCGGGCTACAATGAGCAGTTCTTC. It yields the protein CSANPSIGLAGYNEQFF.

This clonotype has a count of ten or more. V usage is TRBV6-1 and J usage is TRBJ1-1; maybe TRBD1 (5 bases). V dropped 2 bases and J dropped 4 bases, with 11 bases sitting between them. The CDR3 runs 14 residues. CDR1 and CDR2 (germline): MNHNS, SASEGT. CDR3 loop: CASSEQGALTEAFF. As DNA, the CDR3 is TGTGCCAGCAGTGAACAGGGCGCCCTCACTGAAGCTTTCTTT.

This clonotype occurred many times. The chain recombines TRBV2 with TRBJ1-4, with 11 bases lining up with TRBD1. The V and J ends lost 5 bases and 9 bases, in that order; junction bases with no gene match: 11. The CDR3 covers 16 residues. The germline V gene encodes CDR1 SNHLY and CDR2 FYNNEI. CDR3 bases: TGTGCCAGCAGTTCCCCCAGGACAGGGGGCACGAAAAAACTGTTTTTT. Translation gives CASSSPRTGGTKKLFF.

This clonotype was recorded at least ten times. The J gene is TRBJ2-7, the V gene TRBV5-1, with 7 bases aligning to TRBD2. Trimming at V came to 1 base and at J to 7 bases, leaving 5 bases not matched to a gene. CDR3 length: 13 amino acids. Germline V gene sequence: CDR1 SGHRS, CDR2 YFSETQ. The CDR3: CASSLSGTNEQYF. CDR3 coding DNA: TGCGCCAGCAGCTTGAGCGGGACGAATGAGCAGTACTTC.

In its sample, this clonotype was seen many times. DNA of the CDR3: TGTGCCAGCAGGAGAAGGGGTAGTCAAGATACGCAGTATTTT. Translating it yields CASRRRGSQDTQYF. The J gene is TRBJ2-3, the V gene TRBV2; D is possibly TRBD1 (5 bases). Germline V gives CDR1 SNHLY, CDR2 FYNNEI. With 6 bases removed from V and 5 bases from J, the gap between germline ends came to 15 bases. The CDR3 extends over 14 amino acids.

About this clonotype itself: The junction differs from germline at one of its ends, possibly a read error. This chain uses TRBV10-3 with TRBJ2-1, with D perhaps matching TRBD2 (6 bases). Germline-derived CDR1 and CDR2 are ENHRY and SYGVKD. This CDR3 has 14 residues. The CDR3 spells CATRFRDSDDEQFF. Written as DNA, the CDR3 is TGTGCCACCCGTTTCCGGGACTCAGACGATGAGCAGTTCTTT.

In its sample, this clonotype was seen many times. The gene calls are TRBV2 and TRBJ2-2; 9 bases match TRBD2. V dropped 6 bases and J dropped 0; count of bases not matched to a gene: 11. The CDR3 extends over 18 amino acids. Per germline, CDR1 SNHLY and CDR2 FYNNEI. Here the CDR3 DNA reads TGTGCCAGCAGGCCGGGACTAGCACAAAACACGAACACCGGGGAGCTGTTTTTT. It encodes CASRPGLAQNTNTGELFF.